This passage covers 11 T cell receptor beta chains from one sample sequenced in a study of human T cells and chemical hapten exposure. A single record per CDR3 protein comes from TCRdb applying MiXCR to the RACE reads. There are 150,000 to 200,000 distinct CDR3 sequences in the sample; about a quarter occur only once, and 2% to 2.5% lies in the top ten. Time point in this sample: patch test 3, about 24 weeks after DPC sensitization. Treatment defined: therapeutic diphenylcyclopropenone sensitization with weekly scalp DPC. Sequences were derived from whole blood, sampled in connection with sensitization to the hapten diphenylcyclopropenone (DPC). These receptors all come from a woman aged 18-30 years with alopecia areata. Some clones in this sample may be carry-over from other donors' samples.

This clonotype occurred a few times. The chain links TRBV6-2 or TRBV6-3 to TRBJ2-4; D not resolved. This CDR3 contains 12 residues. Germline values: CDR1 MNHEY, CDR2 SVGEGT. V dropped 6 bases and J dropped 13 bases, with 16 bases sitting between them. CDR3 residues: CASSPPSGKQYF. In DNA form, the CDR3 reads TGTGCCAGCAGCCCCCCCTCAGGCAAGCAGTACTTC.

This clonotype was observed a handful of times. The chain recombines TRBV7-9 with TRBJ2-1, with D maybe TRBD2 (5 bases). V lost 1 base, J lost 7 bases, and 20 bases lay in between. CDR3 length: 17 residues. CDR1 and CDR2 from the germline V gene are SEHNR and FQNEAQ (reference sequence). Here the CDR3 reads CASSLESSLRNANEQFF. The CDR3 region has the DNA TGTGCCAGCAGCTTAGAGTCTAGCCTCCGAAATGCGAATGAGCAGTTCTTC. The variable domain in full, with the rest retrieved from reference TRBV7-9 and TRBJ2-1, is DTGVSQNPRHKITKRGQNVTFRCDPISEHNRLYWYRQTLGQGPEFLTYFQNEAQLEKSRLLSDRFSAERPKGSFSTLEIQRTEQGDSAMYLCASSLESSLRNANEQFFGPGTRLTVL.

The chain recombines TRBV5-1 with TRBJ2-5; D not resolved. This CDR3 spans 14 amino acids. CDR1 and CDR2 from the germline V gene are SGHRS and YFSETQ. Trimming left V 1 base short and J 4 bases short, with 11 bases between. The CDR3 sequence: CASSLMWGRETQYF. The CDR3 DNA sequence: TGCGCCAGCAGCTTGATGTGGGGTAGAGAGACCCAGTACTTC.

This clonotype was detected only a few times. The J gene is TRBJ2-7, the V gene TRBV5-6, with a possible D match to TRBD2 (5 bases). Germline lookup yields CDR1 SGHDT and CDR2 YYEEEE. V lost 0 bases and J lost 2, with 9 bases in between. This CDR3 is built from 14 residues. Here the CDR3 DNA reads TGTGCCAGCAGCTTGGTCGGGGTTACCTACGAGCAGTACTTC. As protein: CASSLVGVTYEQYF.

This chain joins TRBV6-2 or TRBV6-3 and TRBJ1-5; D call uncertain. Germline assignment: CDR1 MNHEY and CDR2 SVGEGT. Deletions cut 4 bases from V and 9 bases from J, with 13 bases between. This CDR3 is built from 13 residues. The CDR3 protein is CASSFDLGRPQHF. The CDR3 DNA reads as TGTGCCAGCAGTTTTGACCTAGGCCGGCCCCAGCATTTT.

This chain links TRBV7-9 with TRBJ2-7; 7 bases are a match to TRBD2. The CDR3 length is 13 residues. From germline, CDR1 is SEHNR and CDR2 FQNEAQ (reference sequence). V dropped 1 base and J dropped 7; count of bases not matched to a gene: 4. The DNA of the CDR3 is TGTGCCAGCAGCTTAGGCCTAGCGGAGGAGCAGTACTTC. Translating it yields CASSLGLAEEQYF.

This rearrangement joins TRBV18 to TRBJ1-3, with 7 positions matching TRBD1. Germline assignment: CDR1 KGHSH and CDR2 LQKENI. Trimming at V came to 0 bases and at J to 4 bases, leaving 12 bases not matched to a gene. The CDR3 runs 18 residues. CDR3 in DNA: TGTGCCAGCTCACCACCGGATGGGCACAGGGGTTCAGGAAACACCATATATTTT. It translates to CASSPPDGHRGSGNTIYF.

V is TRBV7-2 and J is TRBJ2-7; 11 nucleotides align to TRBD2. J lost 4 bases, V lost 0 bases, and 8 bases had no gene match. This CDR3 region has 17 residues. Germline-derived CDR1 and CDR2 are SGHTA and FQGNSA. The CDR3 loop reads CASSLALTSGEAYEQYF. CDR3 nucleotide sequence: TGTGCCAGCAGCTTAGCCTTGACTAGCGGGGAAGCATACGAGCAGTACTTC.

The chain has TRBV20-1 and TRBJ2-7; 12 nucleotides agree with TRBD2. J gave up 5 bases and V 6 bases, and 8 bases lay outside the gene matches. Germline values: CDR1 DFQATT, CDR2 SNEGSKA (reference sequence). The CDR3 contains 14 residues. This chain's CDR3 is CSAGGLAGKDEQYF. The DNA of the CDR3 is TGCAGTGCGGGCGGACTAGCGGGAAAGGACGAGCAGTACTTC.

The J gene is TRBJ2-5, the V gene TRBV29-1; D may be TRBD2 (5 bases). This CDR3 region has 12 residues. CDR1 and CDR2 (germline): SQVTM, ANQGSEA. V was trimmed by 5 bases and J by 0 bases, leaving 7 bases between them. CDR3 region: CSVTRDQETQYF. CDR3 sequence (DNA): TGCAGCGTTACGCGGGACCAAGAGACCCAGTACTTC. Using reference TRBV29-1 and TRBJ2-5 for the parts outside the CDR3, the full variable domain is SAVISQKPSRDICQRGTSLTIQCQVDSQVTMMFWYRQQPGQSLTLIATANQGSEATYESGFVIDKFPISRPNLTFSTLTVSNMSPEDSSIYLCSVTRDQETQYFGPGTRLLVL.

This clonotype was observed a handful of times. The gene calls are TRBV7-9 and TRBJ2-1; 10 positions agree with TRBD2. The CDR3 sequence is 14 residues long. After removal of 5 bases from V and 7 bases from J, the junction contained 5 bases not matched to a gene. Looked up from germline, CDR1 is SEHNR and CDR2 is FQNEAQ (reference sequence). CDR3 bases: TGTGCCAGCAGCCGAGCGGGGGGGGAGAATGAGCAGTTCTTC. Amino acid sequence: CASSRAGGENEQFF.